The next 30 T cell receptor beta chains were all read from a single sample in a study of blood T cell repertoires in COVID-19. Generated by immunoSEQ multiplex PCR, the TCRdb table keeps only in-frame clones and is missing some. The data show tens of thousands of clones, with more than 65% seen just once and approximately 4% held by the top ten. The specimen was peripheral blood. These receptors were taken from a woman in her sixties or seventies with acute or convalescent COVID-19.

This clone was observed a handful of times. This chain joins TRBV28 and TRBJ1-6; 8 nucleotides align to TRBD1. The CDR3 is made up of 14 amino acids. The germline CDR1 and CDR2 sequences are MDHEN and SYDVKM. Losses at the gene ends were 6 bases for V and 7 bases for J; bases not matched to a gene: 5. In DNA, the CDR3 is TGTGCCAGCAGATACCGACAGGGGAATTCACCCCTCCACTTT. It yields the protein CASRYRQGNSPLHF. Supplemented by reference TRBV28 and TRBJ1-6, the full variable domain reads DVKVTQSSRYLVKRTGEKVFLECVQDMDHENMFWYRQDPGLGLRLIYFSYDVKMKEKGDIPEGYSVSREKKERFSLILESASTNQTSMYLCASRYRQGNSPLHFGNGTRLTVT.

The J gene is TRBJ2-3, the V gene TRBV24-1, with D perhaps matching TRBD1 (6 bases). V dropped 3 bases and J dropped 0 bases, with 9 bases sitting between them. CDR3 length: 15 amino acids. CDR1 KGHDR and CDR2 SFDVKD come from the germline V gene. CDR3 residues: CATSDPDRSTDTQYF. The DNA of the CDR3 is TGTGCCACCAGTGATCCAGACAGGAGCACAGATACGCAGTATTTT.

The chain joins TRBV6-1 to TRBJ2-1; weak D call: TRBD1 (5 bases). The V gene's germline CDR1 is MNHNS and CDR2 SASEGT. CDR3 length equals 13 residues. Trimming took off 0 bases at V and 15 bases at J, with 15 bases between the two ends. The CDR3 spells CASSEAGAIRSFF. CDR3 DNA: TGTGCCAGCAGTGAAGCAGGGGCAATAAGGTCGTTCTTC.

This sequence joins TRBV28 and TRBJ1-1; weak D call: TRBD1 (5 bases). The germline V gene has CDR1 MDHEN and CDR2 SYDVKM. Trimming removed 8 bases from V and 0 bases from J, with 19 bases in between. The CDR3 covers 16 residues. CDR3 sequence: CASGITGAFMNTEAFF. CDR3 in DNA: TGTGCCAGCGGTATAACAGGTGCTTTTATGAACACTGAAGCTTTCTTT. Full variable domain (remainder filled in from reference TRBV28 and TRBJ1-1): DVKVTQSSRYLVKRTGEKVFLECVQDMDHENMFWYRQDPGLGLRLIYFSYDVKMKEKGDIPEGYSVSREKKERFSLILESASTNQTSMYLCASGITGAFMNTEAFFGQGTRLTVV.

The V and J genes are TRBV11-2 and TRBJ2-3; D is unresolved. Trimming pared 1 base from V and 6 bases from J, leaving 5 bases between. The CDR3 is made up of 12 amino acids. Germline V gene lookup returns CDR1 SGHAT and CDR2 FQNNGV. The CDR3 nucleotides are TGTGCCAGCAGCTTAGGTGGCGATACGCAGTATTTT. This gives the protein CASSLGGDTQYF.

V usage is TRBV18 and J usage is TRBJ1-2; 8 bases line up with TRBD1. The junction had 15 bases not matched to a gene; V was cut back by 1 base and J by 8 bases. This CDR3 spans 17 amino acids. Germline lookup yields CDR1 KGHSH and CDR2 LQKENI. CDR3 region: CASSPQAITGQGYGYTF. The CDR3 coding sequence is TGTGCCAGCTCACCACAAGCTATAACAGGACAGGGATACGGCTACACCTTC.

This chain uses TRBV15 with TRBJ2-7; D is possibly TRBD2 (7 bases). Germline CDR1 and CDR2: LNHNV and YYDKDF (reference sequence). With 3 bases removed from V and 0 bases from J, the gap between germline ends came to 18 bases. The CDR3 length is 17 residues. The CDR3 nucleotides are TGTGCCACCAGCAGGGGGGCGGGGCGGGGGTCCTCCTACGAGCAGTACTTC. Translating gives CATSRGAGRGSSYEQYF.

Of note for this clone: Relative to the germline gene, one junction end is altered; a read error may explain this. This chain links TRBV30 with TRBJ2-5; D tentatively fits TRBD1 or TRBD2 (6 bases each). The CDR3 totals 11 residues. Germline loops: CDR1 GTSNPN, CDR2 SVGIG (reference sequence). The CDR3 loop reads CAGRTEETQYF. CDR3 in DNA: TGTGCCGGGAGGACAGAAGAGACCCAGTACTTC.

The chain employs TRBV7-9 and TRBJ1-3; tentative D call: TRBD1 (5 bases). The CDR3 has 14 amino acids. Trimming removed 4 bases at V and 8 bases at J, with 15 bases between. Per germline, CDR1 SEHNR and CDR2 FQNEAQ (reference sequence). CDR3: CASSWGPGGDTIYF. The CDR3 coding sequence is TGTGCCAGCAGCTGGGGACCGGGAGGGGACACCATATATTTT. The full variable domain, with the rest looked up from reference TRBV7-9 and TRBJ1-3, is DTGVSQNPRHKITKRGQNVTFRCDPISEHNRLYWYRQTLGQGPEFLTYFQNEAQLEKSRLLSDRFSAERPKGSFSTLEIQRTEQGDSAMYLCASSWGPGGDTIYFGEGSWLTVV.

This clone has a handful of counts. The chain carries TRBV29-1 and TRBJ2-3; 10 nucleotides match TRBD2. The germline gives CDR1 SQVTM, CDR2 ANQGSEA. CDR3 length equals 14 residues. V shed 6 bases, J shed 2 bases, and the junction held 5 bases outside the gene matches. The CDR3 coding sequence is TGCAGCGTCAGGACTAGCGGCGCCACAGATACGCAGTATTTT. Amino acids: CSVRTSGATDTQYF.

The count of this clone is one. The chain employs TRBV10-1 and TRBJ1-2; D is uncertain. V was trimmed by 0 bases and J by 8 bases, leaving 10 bases between them. Germline assignment: CDR1 WNHNN and CDR2 SYGVQD (reference sequence). The CDR3 length is 13 residues. CDR3 loop: CASSESRGGGYTF. CDR3 nucleotides: TGCGCCAGCAGTGAGTCCCGGGGAGGAGGCTACACCTTC.

Turning to this clone: One junction end disagrees with the germline gene, perhaps due to a read error. The V and J genes are TRBV2 and TRBJ1-5, with TRBD1 matching 8 bases. Germline loops: CDR1 SNHLY, CDR2 FYNNEI. CDR3 length: 17 amino acids. The CDR3 DNA is TGTGCCACCTCCCTGTTGGCAGGGGGCGGGAGCAGTCAGCCCCAGCATTTT. Translation gives CATSLLAGGGSSQPQHF. The full variable domain, rest sourced from reference TRBV2 and TRBJ1-5, is EPEVTQTPSHQVTQMGQEVILRCVPISNHLYFYWYRQILGQKVEFLVSFYNNEISEKSEIFDDQFSVERPDGSNFTLKIRSTKLEDSAMYFCATSLLAGGGSSQPQHFGDGTRLSIL.

This clone has a handful of counts. In nucleotides, the CDR3 is TGTGCCAGCAGCTTCCTAAGATCCCAAGAGACCCAGTACTTC. Its translation is CASSFLRSQETQYF. The chain joins TRBV7-9 to TRBJ2-5; D unclear. The CDR3 is 14 amino acids. Per germline, CDR1 SEHNR and CDR2 FQNEAQ (reference sequence). Trimming pared 3 bases from V and 1 base from J, leaving 9 bases between.

As concerns this clone: Other DNA sequences from this sample encode an identical CDR3 as well. The gene calls are TRBV6-5 and TRBJ1-1, with TRBD1 as a possible D gene (5 bases). This CDR3 has 12 residues. V was pared by 8 bases and J by 1 base, with 8 bases between. CDR1 and CDR2 from the germline V gene are MNHEY and SVGAGI. CDR3 in amino acids: CASGRGNTEAFF. CDR3 sequence (DNA): TGTGCCAGCGGGAGGGGGAACACTGAAGCTTTCTTT.

This chain joins TRBV2 and TRBJ1-2, with a weak D call TRBD1 (6 bases). CDR3 length: 14 residues. Germline lookup yields CDR1 SNHLY and CDR2 FYNNEI. Trimming left V 7 bases short and J 4 bases short, with 16 bases between. The DNA for the CDR3 is TGTGCCAGCAACACGCAGGGAGGGGGCTATGGCTACACCTTC. Protein product: CASNTQGGGYGYTF.

The chain links TRBV7-8 to TRBJ2-1, with D possibly TRBD2 on 6 matching bases. The germline gives CDR1 SGHVS, CDR2 FQNEAQ. The ends were cut back, 5 bases at V and 3 bases at J, with 17 bases in the middle. The CDR3 loop spans 16 amino acids. CDR3 residues: CASSKVPGLIYNEQFF. The CDR3 coding sequence is TGTGCCAGCAGCAAAGTCCCGGGACTCATCTACAATGAGCAGTTCTTC. Based on the CDR3 plus reference TRBV7-8 and TRBJ2-1, the full variable domain is GAGVSQSPRYKVAKRGQDVALRCDPISGHVSLFWYQQALGQGPEFLTYFQNEAQLDKSGLPSDRFFAERPEGSVSTLKIQRTQQEDSAVYLCASSKVPGLIYNEQFFGPGTRLTVL.

The chain couples TRBV19 to TRBJ2-1, with 11 nucleotides matching TRBD2. Germline loops: CDR1 LNHDA, CDR2 SQIVND (reference sequence). The ends lost 6 bases at V and 7 bases at J; junction bases unmatched: 11. The CDR3 has 16 amino acids. The CDR3 loop is CASRRKLAGVLNEQFF. The CDR3 DNA reads as TGTGCCAGTAGGCGGAAACTAGCGGGAGTTCTGAATGAGCAGTTCTTC.

V is TRBV10-3 and J is TRBJ2-1; 10 nucleotides match TRBD2. The germline CDR1 and CDR2 sequences are ENHRY and SYGVKD. The CDR3 is 18 residues long. Trimming cost V 2 bases and J 0 bases; bases outside gene matches: 7. The CDR3 reads CAISEKGASGSSYNEQFF. CDR3 bases: TGTGCCATCAGTGAGAAGGGGGCTAGCGGGAGCTCCTACAATGAGCAGTTCTTC.

V gene TRBV11-3 combines with J gene TRBJ2-1; 15 bases fit TRBD2. From germline, CDR1 is SGHNT and CDR2 YENEEA. V gave up 5 bases and J gave up 6 bases; unmatched junction bases: 11. This CDR3 has 18 residues. CDR3: CASSPHGLAGGPGNEQFF. In DNA form, the CDR3 reads TGTGCCAGCAGCCCCCACGGACTAGCGGGAGGGCCAGGCAATGAGCAGTTCTTC.

The chain is built from TRBV6-1 and TRBJ2-1; D is unresolved. Deletions cut 2 bases from V and 0 bases from J, with 11 bases between. This CDR3 region has 16 residues. Germline V lookup: CDR1 MNHNS, CDR2 SASEGT. In nucleotides, the CDR3 is TGTGCCAGCAGTGAACAGGCCCTGAGCTCCTACAATGAGCAGTTCTTC. Amino acids: CASSEQALSSYNEQFF.

This chain links TRBV12-3 or TRBV12-4 with TRBJ1-1, with D uncertain. With 6 bases removed from V and 2 bases from J, the gap between germline ends came to 10 bases. The CDR3 consists of 13 residues. The CDR3 DNA is TGTGCCAGCAGCTTCACACGTAACACTGAAGCTTTCTTT. It is translated as CASSFTRNTEAFF.

V usage is TRBV5-1 and J usage is TRBJ1-2; 7 nucleotides align to TRBD1. The junction had 3 bases not matched to a gene; V was cut back by 0 bases and J by 4 bases. Germline V gene lookup returns CDR1 SGHRS and CDR2 YFSETQ. The CDR3 contains 14 residues. CDR3 region: CASSLVQGGYGYTF. In nucleotides, the CDR3 is TGCGCCAGCAGCTTGGTCCAGGGGGGCTATGGCTACACCTTC. Filled out from reference TRBV5-1 and TRBJ1-2, the complete variable domain reads KAGVTQTPRYLIKTRGQQVTLSCSPISGHRSVSWYQQTPGQGLQFLFEYFSETQRNKGNFPGRFSGRQFSNSRSEMNVSTLELGDSALYLCASSLVQGGYGYTFGSGTRLTVV.

The chain is built from TRBV24-1 and TRBJ1-5; tentative D call: TRBD1 (5 bases). Germline lookup yields CDR1 KGHDR and CDR2 SFDVKD. CDR3 length: 21 residues. V lost 1 base and J lost 7, with 31 bases in between. The CDR3 DNA reads TGTGCCACCAGTGATTTATGGCAGGGTCCCCCCCAAGGGCTCGAGGTGCAGCCCCAGCATTTT. Translating it yields CATSDLWQGPPQGLEVQPQHF.

This chain links TRBV6-5 with TRBJ2-3, with 7 bases that match TRBD2. After removal of 6 bases from V and 0 bases from J, the junction contained 6 bases not matched to a gene. Germline assignment: CDR1 MNHEY and CDR2 SVGAGI. The CDR3 consists of 15 residues. In DNA, the CDR3 is TGTGCCAGCAGCTCCCCTAGCGGTAGCACAGATACGCAGTATTTT. Protein: CASSSPSGSTDTQYF.

This clone appeared a single time. V gene TRBV19 combines with J gene TRBJ1-5; possible D gene TRBD1, 6 bases. Trimming pared 7 bases from V and 4 bases from J, leaving 23 bases between. Per germline, CDR1 LNHDA and CDR2 SQIVND (reference sequence). The CDR3 spans 17 residues. In DNA, the CDR3 is TGTGCCAGTATCCAAATAGGGGGAGGGCTGGGGAATCAGCCCCAGCATTTT. Protein sequence: CASIQIGGGLGNQPQHF.

CDR3 residues: CASSLFGTGGLAEAFF. The CDR3 DNA is TGCGCCAGCAGCTTGTTCGGGACAGGGGGCCTCGCTGAAGCTTTCTTT. This chain links TRBV5-1 with TRBJ1-1; 12 positions match TRBD1. With V trimmed by 1 base and J by 6 bases, 7 bases remained unmatched. Germline V lookup: CDR1 SGHRS, CDR2 YFSETQ. The CDR3 totals 16 residues.

V usage is TRBV7-2 and J usage is TRBJ2-3; D unclear. The CDR3 has 13 residues. V shed 1 base and J shed 6 bases, with 8 bases lying between them. Per germline, CDR1 SGHTA and CDR2 FQGNSA. In DNA, the CDR3 is TGTGCCAGCAGCTTAGGGGCTCCGGATACGCAGTATTTT. As protein: CASSLGAPDTQYF.

The rearrangement joins TRBV27 to TRBJ1-1, with 7 bases fitting TRBD1. The CDR3 length is 18 residues. From germline, CDR1 is MNHEY and CDR2 SMNVEV (reference sequence). J gave up 0 bases and V 6 bases, and 16 bases lay outside the gene matches. In nucleotides, the CDR3 is TGTGCCAGCAGCCATTCAAACCCCCCCGGGACAGTGAACACTGAAGCTTTCTTT. It translates to CASSHSNPPGTVNTEAFF.

This clone occurred a few times. This chain joins TRBV6-1 and TRBJ1-3; the D is unclear. Trimming took 2 bases from V and 3 from J, leaving 8 bases between them. Looked up from germline, CDR1 is MNHNS and CDR2 is SASEGT. This CDR3 has 14 residues. In nucleotides, the CDR3 is TGTGCCAGCAGTGAACGGGGAGGTGGAAACACCATATATTTT. Translation gives CASSERGGGNTIYF.

V usage is TRBV7-2 and J usage is TRBJ1-1; TRBD1 matches at 7 bases. Germline loops: CDR1 SGHTA, CDR2 FQGNSA. Trimming removed 3 bases from V and 0 bases from J; junction bases left unmatched: 13. The CDR3 is 18 amino acids. This CDR3 reads CASSLLLPGQYMNTEAFF. The DNA for the CDR3 is TGTGCCAGCAGCTTGTTATTGCCGGGACAGTATATGAACACTGAAGCTTTCTTT.